A selection of T cell receptor beta chains follows, all from one sample in a study of beta chain features in type 1 diabetes. Assay: immunoSEQ multiplex PCR; the TCRdb copy retains only in-frame clones and omits some. The table lists hundreds of thousands of clones, 11% to 15% of them singletons. The source material was naive CD4+ T cells from blood. These receptors originate from a man aged 18 to 30 with type 1 diabetes. CDR3s include the opening cysteine and the closing phenylalanine or tryptophan. Each record gives: CDR3 DNA, CDR3 protein, clone size, D gene, V gene, J gene. D genes are given only for firm matches. Only some rows state a clone size, as once, few, many or a class for expanded clones.

DNA: TGCGCCAGCAGCCAAGTACTGGTCGCCGGGGAGCTGTTTTTT
CDR3: CASSQVLVAGELFF
size: few
D: NA
V: TRBV4-3
J: TRBJ2-2

DNA: TGTGCCAGCAGCTCAGGACAGGGGGCGCGGGAGCAGTACTTC
CDR3: CASSSGQGAREQYF
size: NA
D: TRBD1
V: TRBV9
J: TRBJ2-7

DNA: TGTGCCAGCAGCTCCGCGGGGGCTGAGGGTCAGCCCCAGCATTTT
CDR3: CASSSAGAEGQPQHF
size: few
D: NA
V: TRBV7-2
J: TRBJ1-5

DNA: TGTGCCAGCAGGGAAAGCTTGACAGATCGGGATTCACCCCTCCACTTT
CDR3: CASRESLTDRDSPLHF
size: few
D: NA
V: TRBV6-1
J: TRBJ1-6

DNA: TGTGCCAGCAGTTTGGACAGGGGGGCAGATACGCAGTATTTT
CDR3: CASSLDRGADTQYF
size: few
D: TRBD1
V: TRBV6-5
J: TRBJ2-3

DNA: TGCGCCAGCAGCCTGGACAGTAACACTGAAGCTTTCTTT
CDR3: CASSLDSNTEAFF
size: NA
D: NA
V: TRBV4-3
J: TRBJ1-1

DNA: TGTGCCAGCAGCCAAGGTCTCAGGGAGGCCTATGGCTACACCTTC
CDR3: CASSQGLREAYGYTF
size: few
D: NA
V: TRBV14
J: TRBJ1-2

DNA: TGTGCCAGCAGTAAGGGACTAGCGAACATTCAGTACTTC
CDR3: CASSKGLANIQYF
size: NA
D: TRBD2
V: TRBV6-5
J: TRBJ2-4

DNA: TGTGCCAGACGATACAAAGCTTTCTTT
CDR3: CARRYKAFF
size: NA
D: NA
V: TRBV21-1
J: TRBJ1-1

DNA: TGCGCCAGCAGCCCAGGGACAGGGACCTACGAGCAGTACTTC
CDR3: CASSPGTGTYEQYF
size: few
D: TRBD1
V: TRBV5-1
J: TRBJ2-7

DNA: TGCGCCAGCAGAACACCGGACAGGGGCAGAGATACGCAGTATTTT
CDR3: CASRTPDRGRDTQYF
size: NA
D: TRBD1
V: TRBV5-1
J: TRBJ2-3

DNA: TGTGCCAGCAGTGATGCGACTAGCGGAACCTACGAGCAGTACTTC
CDR3: CASSDATSGTYEQYF
size: NA
D: TRBD2
V: TRBV25-1
J: TRBJ2-7

DNA: TGTGCCAGCAGCCTGGTAGGCTTTGAAGCTTTCTTT
CDR3: CASSLVGFEAFF
size: few
D: NA
V: TRBV28
J: TRBJ1-1

DNA: TGTGCCTGGAGTGCCTTTAGGACAGGCTCCTACGAGCAGTACTTC
CDR3: CAWSAFRTGSYEQYF
size: NA
D: TRBD1
V: TRBV30
J: TRBJ2-7

DNA: TGTGCCAGCTCACCACCAGCGGGAGGGATTGGAGATACGCAGTATTTT
CDR3: CASSPPAGGIGDTQYF
size: NA
D: TRBD2
V: TRBV18
J: TRBJ2-3

DNA: TGTGCCAGCAGCCAAGATGGACGGGCCACTGAAGCTTTCTTT
CDR3: CASSQDGRATEAFF
size: few
D: NA
V: TRBV4-2
J: TRBJ1-1

DNA: TGTGCCGCTAGGGGCTCCACCACAGATACGCAGTATTTT
CDR3: CAARGSTTDTQYF
size: few
D: NA
V: TRBV6-6
J: TRBJ2-3

DNA: TGCGCCAGCAGCCTCCTTGAGGGGTCCGCAGAAGCTTTCTTT
CDR3: CASSLLEGSAEAFF
size: NA
D: NA
V: TRBV5-1
J: TRBJ1-1

DNA: TGTGCCAGCAGTGGGGTTCAGGGAAACTACGAGCAGTACTTC
CDR3: CASSGVQGNYEQYF
size: NA
D: NA
V: TRBV25-1
J: TRBJ2-7

DNA: TGTGCCAGCTCACTTTCTAGCTTAGCGAACACCGGGGAGCTGTTTTTT
CDR3: CASSLSSLANTGELFF
size: NA
D: NA
V: TRBV18
J: TRBJ2-2

DNA: TGCAGCGTTGCCCGGAGGGACAGCATGAACACTGAAGCTTTCTTT
CDR3: CSVARRDSMNTEAFF
size: few
D: TRBD1
V: TRBV29-1
J: TRBJ1-1

DNA: TGTGCCAGCAATACAGGGATGACAAAAGCTTTCTTT
CDR3: CASNTGMTKAFF
size: few
D: NA
V: TRBV28
J: TRBJ1-1

DNA: TGTGCCACCAGCCCAGGGACTAGCGGGAGGAATGAGCAGTTCTTC
CDR3: CATSPGTSGRNEQFF
size: NA
D: TRBD2
V: TRBV15
J: TRBJ2-1

DNA: TGTGCCAGCGTTGGGACTAGCGCTTCCACAGATACGCAGTATTTT
CDR3: CASVGTSASTDTQYF
size: few
D: TRBD2
V: TRBV9
J: TRBJ2-3

DNA: TGCAGCGCTCCCGATGGGTATTTT
CDR3: CSAPDGYF
size: NA
D: NA
V: TRBV20-1
J: TRBJ2-3

DNA: TGTGCCAGCAGCTCAGACGGACGGACAGATACGCAGTATTTT
CDR3: CASSSDGRTDTQYF
size: few
D: NA
V: TRBV7-3
J: TRBJ2-3

DNA: TGTGCCAGCAGCGTTAGGGTCTCTGGGGCCAACGTCCTGACTTTC
CDR3: CASSVRVSGANVLTF
size: NA
D: NA
V: TRBV9
J: TRBJ2-6

DNA: TGTGCCAGCAGCTTCAGCGGGGGGGACAATGAGCAGTTCTTC
CDR3: CASSFSGGDNEQFF
size: few
D: TRBD2
V: TRBV7-2
J: TRBJ2-1

DNA: TGCAGCGTTGCCGGGTCTGGGGCCAACGTCCTGACTTTC
CDR3: CSVAGSGANVLTF
size: few
D: NA
V: TRBV29-1
J: TRBJ2-6

DNA: TGTGCCAGCAGTCGGGCCCTACTCACAGATACGCAGTATTTT
CDR3: CASSRALLTDTQYF
size: NA
D: NA
V: TRBV6-5
J: TRBJ2-3

DNA: TGTGCCAGCAGCTTGGGGGGCTATGGCTACACCTTC
CDR3: CASSLGGYGYTF
size: NA
D: NA
V: TRBV11-1
J: TRBJ1-2

DNA: TGTGCCAGCAGGCTTCGAGGCGGGGAGCTGTTTTTT
CDR3: CASRLRGGELFF
size: few
D: NA
V: TRBV28
J: TRBJ2-2

DNA: TGTGCCACCAGCAGAGTTCGAGCCTACAATGAGCAGTTCTTC
CDR3: CATSRVRAYNEQFF
size: NA
D: NA
V: TRBV15
J: TRBJ2-1

DNA: TGTGCCACCAGCAGAGACCCGACAGGGGGCACCCCCCTGGACATTCAGTACTTC
CDR3: CATSRDPTGGTPLDIQYF
size: few
D: TRBD1
V: TRBV15
J: TRBJ2-4

DNA: TGTGCCAGCAGTGAAGAGGGAGGGAAGAATTCACCCCTCCACTTT
CDR3: CASSEEGGKNSPLHF
size: few
D: NA
V: TRBV2
J: TRBJ1-6

DNA: TGTGCCAGCTCACCAACAGAGAGCTCCTACAATGAGCAGTTCTTC
CDR3: CASSPTESSYNEQFF
size: NA
D: NA
V: TRBV18
J: TRBJ2-1

DNA: TGTGCCAGCAGTGAATTACGTACCACTGAAGCTTTCTTT
CDR3: CASSELRTTEAFF
size: few
D: NA
V: TRBV2
J: TRBJ1-1

DNA: TGTGCCAGCAGCTCCTCAGGGGGCACGTTCCTGTTTTTT
CDR3: CASSSSGGTFLFF
size: few
D: TRBD1
V: TRBV7-2
J: TRBJ1-4

DNA: TGTGCCAGCGCCTGGCGGTTCAATCAGCCCCAGCATTTT
CDR3: CASAWRFNQPQHF
size: NA
D: NA
V: TRBV6-1
J: TRBJ1-5

DNA: TGTGCCAGCAGCTTAGGGCGGGTCGGCCCTGGGGCCAACGTCCTGACTTTC
CDR3: CASSLGRVGPGANVLTF
size: NA
D: NA
V: TRBV7-9
J: TRBJ2-6

DNA: TGTGCCAGCAGTTCCGGACAGATGAACACTGAAGCTTTCTTT
CDR3: CASSSGQMNTEAFF
size: NA
D: NA
V: TRBV6-1
J: TRBJ1-1

DNA: TGTGCCAGCAGCCGGGACAGGGCTAGGTATCAGCCCCAGCATTTT
CDR3: CASSRDRARYQPQHF
size: NA
D: TRBD1
V: TRBV7-8
J: TRBJ1-5

DNA: TGTGCCAGCAGTTTATTTTCCTACGAGCAGTACTTC
CDR3: CASSLFSYEQYF
size: few
D: NA
V: TRBV28
J: TRBJ2-7

DNA: TGTGCCAGCAGCTGGGTCGTCTACAATGAGCAGTTCTTC
CDR3: CASSWVVYNEQFF
size: NA
D: NA
V: TRBV6-1
J: TRBJ2-1

DNA: TGTGCCAGCACCAAAGGGGGAATCAATGAGCAGTTCTTC
CDR3: CASTKGGINEQFF
size: NA
D: NA
V: TRBV2
J: TRBJ2-1

DNA: TGTGCCAGCAGACCCGGGACTAGCGAAAACAATGAGCAGTTCTTC
CDR3: CASRPGTSENNEQFF
size: few
D: TRBD2
V: TRBV5-4
J: TRBJ2-1

DNA: TGTGCCAGCGACGGACAGGGAAATGAGCAGTTCTTC
CDR3: CASDGQGNEQFF
size: NA
D: TRBD1
V: TRBV2
J: TRBJ2-1

DNA: TGCGCCAGCAGCCCCCCCGGGGCATACGAGCAGTACTTC
CDR3: CASSPPGAYEQYF
size: few
D: NA
V: TRBV4-1
J: TRBJ2-7

DNA: TGTGCCAGCAGTTCAGGTTCAGGGAGCGAGCAGTACTTC
CDR3: CASSSGSGSEQYF
size: few
D: NA
V: TRBV28
J: TRBJ2-7

DNA: TGTGCCAGCAGTGATAACATCGAGACCCAGTACTTC
CDR3: CASSDNIETQYF
size: NA
D: NA
V: TRBV2
J: TRBJ2-5

DNA: TGTGCCAGCAGCCCGCAGGGGGCGCTTGGCTACACCTTC
CDR3: CASSPQGALGYTF
size: few
D: TRBD1
V: TRBV7-2
J: TRBJ1-2

DNA: TGTGCCAGCAGCGCAGGAAGTTTGGCCTCTGGAAACACCATATATTTT
CDR3: CASSAGSLASGNTIYF
size: once
D: NA
V: TRBV9
J: TRBJ1-3

DNA: TGTGCCAGCAGTTTAAGGAGGGGCAGGTACGAGCAGTACTTC
CDR3: CASSLRRGRYEQYF
size: NA
D: NA
V: TRBV27
J: TRBJ2-7

DNA: TGTGCCAGCAGCGTTAGCCCCGATAGCAATCAGCCCCAGCATTTT
CDR3: CASSVSPDSNQPQHF
size: NA
D: NA
V: TRBV9
J: TRBJ1-5